Described below is a single T cell receptor beta chain sequence and its context. It lacks a known antigen. No qualities accompany the bases; no much larger clone lies one base away. Genomic DNA was extracted from sorted cells for sequencing of the TCRbeta CDR3 region. The immunoSEQ Assay was used to sequence the TCRbeta CDR3 regions. TCRdb mirrors the immuneACCESS table, restricted to in-frame sequences. Some clones are absent from its copies; in checked studies, under half trace to an unresolved V gene, and the reason for the others is unknown. Here the sample has more than 75,000 clones; more than 80% occur a single time. The top ten clonotypes cover roughly 5.8% of the sample. These data come from a study of OX40 agonist ivuxolimab in advanced cancers. With regard to the full study: Ivuxolimab, which targeted the costimulatory receptor OX40 (CD134), was an agonistic, fully human IgG2 monoclonal antibody. Peripheral TCRbeta sequencing was intended to test whether TCR sequence diversity was altered and clonal T-cell expansion was caused by ivuxolimab. Of the approximately 53 patients in dose escalation, 19 had hepatocellular carcinoma, approximately 15 had melanoma, 9 had renal cell carcinoma and 9 had head and neck cancer. The monotherapy dose-escalation portion (N = 52 patients) of the phase I ivuxolimab trial is reported in the paper. Partial responses were achieved by three dose-escalation patients, of whom one had hepatocellular carcinoma and two had cutaneous melanoma. In the dose-escalation cohort, 82.7% of patients were male, and the mean age was approximately 60 years, with a range of roughly 23 to 85. Intravenous ivuxolimab was administered to patients every 2 weeks at six dose levels: 0.01, 0.1, 0.3, 1.5, 3 and 10 mg/kg. Prior anti-PD-1, anti-PD-L1 or anti-CTLA-4 therapy was permitted, and checkpoint inhibitors had been received by roughly 40% of dose-escalation patients.

Patients with autoimmune disease history or receiving systemic immunosuppression were excluded from the trial. Peripheral blood for TCR sequencing was collected from all dose cohorts at baseline, on cycle 4 day 1, and on cycle 7 day 1. Samples came from an open-label, multicenter, first-in-human phase I dose-escalation trial of ivuxolimab. Adults with locally advanced or metastatic head and neck squamous cell, hepatocellular, melanoma or renal cell carcinoma were enrolled in the trial. Before TCR sequencing, CD4+ T cells and CD8+ T cells from peripheral blood were sorted into separate populations. The investigation overall reported the following: At doses of 0.1 to 3.0 mg/kg, clonal expansion of both CD4+ and CD8+ blood T cells was observed from baseline to week 6. The antigen specificity of the peripheral T cells that underwent clonal expansion was not determined. Low levels of normalized T-cell clonal expansion were also seen in some patients who did not respond. In the 0.1-3.0 mg/kg groups, partial responders were among the patients with the lowest normalized peripheral clonal expansion, particularly in CD8+ T cells. After ivuxolimab, expanded clones were on average more numerous among CD8+ T cells than among CD4+ T cells.

Taken from cysteine to phenylalanine, the CDR3 has 15 residues. Only CDR3 DNA remains: 45 bases, in frame from the first base. CDR1 LGHNA and CDR2 YNFKEQ were looked up in the germline V gene. V and J are truncated by 1 base and 0 bases respectively, leaving an intervening sequence of 10 bases. The material was CD4+ or CD8+ T cells sorted from blood, obtained in a trial of the OX40 agonist ivuxolimab. This TCR was sampled from an adult with an advanced solid tumor such as melanoma, head and neck, liver or kidney cancer. The chain is encoded by TRBV4-2 joined to TRBJ2-7; the D gene remains uncertain. This receptor has the CDR3 CASSQVAPSSYEQYF. The DNA sequence is as follows: TGTGCCAGCAGCCAAGTTGCTCCTAGCTCCTACGAGCAGTACTTC.